In this sample, the clone carrying this T cell receptor beta chain turned up once. Other DNA sequences of this sample code for an identical CDR3. Genomic DNA of each subset was evenly split across several immunoSEQ plates. Roughly 210 ng DNA, tens of thousands of T cell genomes, went into each sorted-subset replicate PCR. Here immunoSEQ multiplex PCR was the method, and the copy in TCRdb shows in-frame clones only, minus some. Of 2 million to 2.5 million clones listed, about 95% are singletons. The ends lost 0 bases at V and 7 bases at J; junction bases unmatched: 1. The germline V gene encodes CDR1 SEHNR and CDR2 FQNEAQ (reference sequence). This CDR3 has 15 amino acids. The data belong to a study of shared clonotypes between healthy human individuals. Whole-study context: Three plates each covered CD4 naive and memory; CD8 naive two, CD8 memory one.

Naive CD8 cells, CD45RO-negative and positively selected for CCR7, excluded terminally differentiated effector memory CD45RA+ cells. The specimen was naive CD8+ T cells sorted from blood. The chain recombines TRBV7-9 with TRBJ2-1; 12 bases line up with TRBD2. The TCR was taken from a man younger than 35 in good health. The CDR3 here is CASSLATSGSNEQFF. The CDR3 bases are TGTGCCAGCAGCTTAGCGACTAGCGGGAGTAATGAGCAGTTCTTC.